A selection of T cell receptor beta chains follows, all from one sample in a study of T cells in localized non-small cell lung cancer. Generated by immunoSEQ multiplex PCR, the TCRdb table keeps only in-frame clones and is missing some. Here the sample spans about 59,000 clones, more than 85% being singletons. The sample consisted of peripheral blood, taken before any cancer treatment. The source is a man aged 35 to 69 with stage I lung adenocarcinoma. Each CDR3 is given with its conserved first and last residue. The order of the fields is J gene, clone size, CDR3 length, D gene, V gene, CDR3 protein, CDR3 DNA. A D gene is named only where the DNA matches it firmly. Rows may omit the clone size; those that give it use once, few, many or a size class.

J gene: TRBJ1-2; clone size: -; CDR3 length: 17; D gene: -; V gene: TRBV9; CDR3 protein: CASSEGVGTLGNYGYTF; CDR3 DNA: TGTGCCAGCAGCGAGGGAGTAGGGACGCTGGGTAACTATGGCTACACCTTC
J gene: TRBJ2-7; clone size: few; CDR3 length: 15; D gene: -; V gene: TRBV6-1; CDR3 protein: CASSEATGGTYEQYF; CDR3 DNA: TGTGCCAGCAGTGAAGCAACGGGTGGGACGTACGAGCAGTACTTC
J gene: TRBJ2-7; clone size: -; CDR3 length: 13; D gene: TRBD2; V gene: TRBV5-4; CDR3 protein: CASSLAGAEEQYF; CDR3 DNA: TGTGCCAGCAGCTTAGCGGGAGCAGAAGAGCAGTACTTC
J gene: TRBJ2-7; clone size: -; CDR3 length: 15; D gene: TRBD1; V gene: TRBV6-1; CDR3 protein: CASSEVGTGGYEQYF; CDR3 DNA: TGTGCCAGCAGTGAAGTTGGGACAGGGGGCTACGAGCAGTACTTC
J gene: TRBJ2-2; clone size: few; CDR3 length: 18; D gene: TRBD2; V gene: TRBV5-8; CDR3 protein: CASSFTRLAGGSTGELFF; CDR3 DNA: TGTGCCAGCAGCTTTACCAGACTAGCGGGAGGGAGCACCGGGGAGCTGTTTTTT
J gene: TRBJ2-5; clone size: -; CDR3 length: 13; D gene: -; V gene: TRBV11-2; CDR3 protein: CASALGVAETQYF; CDR3 DNA: TGTGCCAGCGCCCTCGGGGTAGCGGAGACCCAGTACTTC
J gene: TRBJ2-3; clone size: -; CDR3 length: 17; D gene: TRBD2; V gene: TRBV29-1; CDR3 protein: CSVDGSGRRGSTDTQYF; CDR3 DNA: TGCAGCGTTGACGGTAGCGGGAGGCGCGGTAGCACAGATACGCAGTATTTT
J gene: TRBJ2-7; clone size: -; CDR3 length: 13; D gene: -; V gene: TRBV29-1; CDR3 protein: CSVGLGVGYEQYF; CDR3 DNA: TGCAGCGTTGGCCTGGGGGTGGGCTACGAGCAGTACTTC
J gene: TRBJ2-7; clone size: once; CDR3 length: 15; D gene: -; V gene: TRBV9; CDR3 protein: CASSVAGGSGLEQYF; CDR3 DNA: TGTGCCAGCAGCGTAGCTGGGGGGAGTGGGCTCGAGCAGTACTTC
J gene: TRBJ1-1; clone size: -; CDR3 length: 15; D gene: -; V gene: TRBV6-6; CDR3 protein: CASSYSGRDHTEAFF; CDR3 DNA: TGTGCCAGCAGTTACTCAGGCAGGGATCACACTGAAGCTTTCTTT
J gene: TRBJ2-2; clone size: -; CDR3 length: 13; D gene: -; V gene: TRBV4-1; CDR3 protein: CASSQLATGELFF; CDR3 DNA: TGCGCCAGCAGCCAACTAGCCACCGGGGAGCTGTTTTTT
J gene: TRBJ2-2; clone size: -; CDR3 length: 16; D gene: TRBD2; V gene: TRBV7-9; CDR3 protein: CASSLRGRAGVGELFF; CDR3 DNA: TGTGCCAGCAGCTTGCGCGGGAGGGCAGGTGTCGGGGAGCTGTTTTTT
J gene: TRBJ2-7; clone size: once; CDR3 length: 15; D gene: -; V gene: TRBV6-6; CDR3 protein: CASSRRPSSSYEQYF; CDR3 DNA: TGTGCCAGCAGTCGCCGCCCCAGCAGCTCCTACGAGCAGTACTTC
J gene: TRBJ1-1; clone size: -; CDR3 length: 14; D gene: -; V gene: TRBV6-5; CDR3 protein: CASSSAPPITEAFF; CDR3 DNA: TGTGCCAGCAGTTCCGCCCCGCCCATCACTGAAGCTTTCTTT
J gene: TRBJ2-1; clone size: -; CDR3 length: 15; D gene: TRBD1; V gene: TRBV13; CDR3 protein: CASSLNGQGYNEQFF; CDR3 DNA: TGTGCCAGCAGTCTTAACGGACAGGGCTACAATGAGCAGTTCTTC
J gene: TRBJ2-3; clone size: once; CDR3 length: 17; D gene: TRBD2; V gene: TRBV4-1; CDR3 protein: CASNRLIAGGREDTQYF; CDR3 DNA: TGCGCCAGCAACCGGCTTATAGCGGGAGGGCGGGAAGATACGCAGTATTTT